The T cell receptor beta chain described here comes from a study of beta chain features in type 1 diabetes. The sequenced template was cDNA made from the entire isolated RNA. This table comes from immunoSEQ multiplex PCR, and its TCRdb copy is limited to in-frame clones, with some not included. There are under 450,000 clones in the sample; approximately 15% occur only once, and roughly 0.038% lies in the top ten. The table lists this clone with a few counts. V dropped 7 bases and J dropped 0; count of bases not matched to a gene: 5. This CDR3 is 15 amino acids long. In germline, CDR1 is LNHDA, CDR2 SQIVND (reference sequence).

The receptor comes from a man aged 25 to 40 in good health. The chain recombines TRBV19 with TRBJ2-1, with TRBD1 identical over 8 bases. The sample taken for sequencing was naive CD4+ T cells from blood. CDR3: CASKITGGSYNEQFF. DNA for the CDR3: TGTGCCAGTAAAATTACAGGGGGCTCCTACAATGAGCAGTTCTTC.